This T cell receptor beta chain derives from a study of vaccination and CD4 T cells after COVID-19. Germline V gene lookup returns CDR1 DFQATT and CDR2 SNEGSKA (reference sequence). The CDR3 extends over 16 amino acids. V shed 1 base and J 2 bases; nucleotides not matched to a gene: 8. Time point noted: late sampling 161 to 241 days after vaccination in a few convalescent patients. Indicated treatment: approximately 10-day PBMC culture with coronavirus spike peptide pools or control peptides (ViraFEST assay). This clonotype has more than one count but fewer than ten. Its target is unknown. With the Oncomine TCR Beta short-read assay, DNA from cultured CD4+ T cells was sequenced. TCRdb reprocessed the PCR reads with MiXCR, giving one entry per CDR3 protein. The sample has tens of thousands of distinct CDR3 sequences; approximately 32% are singletons.

The source was CD4+ T cells from blood, cultured in vitro, collected about 7 months after SARS-CoV-2 vaccination. This TCR came from a human donor who had recovered from COVID-19. This chain connects TRBV20-1 to TRBJ2-1; 7 nucleotides line up with TRBD1. The CDR3 loop reads CSARGSDRVTYNEQFF. The DNA for the CDR3 is TGCAGTGCTAGAGGTTCAGACAGGGTAACCTACAATGAGCAGTTCTTC.